This T cell receptor beta chain is drawn from a study of shared clonotypes between healthy human individuals. Clones were read by immunoSEQ multiplex PCR, and TCRdb kept only the in-frame ones, dropping some. Of 2.5 million or so clones in the sample, just over 90% were seen once. Germline lookup yields CDR1 MNHNS and CDR2 SASEGT. With 3 bases removed from V and 4 bases from J, the gap between germline ends came to 12 bases. The length of the CDR3 is 15 residues. V and J are TRBV6-1 and TRBJ1-4; perhaps TRBD1 as D (6 bases). Input material: naive CD4+ T cells sorted from blood. Documented subset: CD45RA+ positively selected. The sequence derives from a man between 18 and 29 years old in good health. The CDR3 DNA reads TGTGCCAGCAGTGAGACAGGACGGCTTAATGAAAAACTGTTTTTT. Encoded protein: CASSETGRLNEKLFF.